Described below is a single T cell receptor (beta chain) sequence and its context. Profiling relied on immunoSEQ multiplex PCR, and the TCRdb table lists in-frame clones only, not all of them. The table lists about 270,000 clones, about 88% of them singletons. The sample comes from a study of blood T cell repertoires in COVID-19. V was clipped by 2 bases and J by 5 bases; unmatched bases: 7. Germline CDR1 and CDR2: MDHEN and SYDVKM. This CDR3 has 16 residues. The chain has TRBV28 and TRBJ2-5; TRBD2 agrees at 11 bases. The sample taken for sequencing was PBMCs or T cells enriched from blood (not recorded which). This sequence was found in a woman aged 45 to 65 who had recovered from COVID-19. Here the CDR3 DNA reads TGTGCCAGCAGTTTAGTCCCCTCTAGCGGGAGGGAGACCCAGTACTTC. This codes for CASSLVPSSGRETQYF.